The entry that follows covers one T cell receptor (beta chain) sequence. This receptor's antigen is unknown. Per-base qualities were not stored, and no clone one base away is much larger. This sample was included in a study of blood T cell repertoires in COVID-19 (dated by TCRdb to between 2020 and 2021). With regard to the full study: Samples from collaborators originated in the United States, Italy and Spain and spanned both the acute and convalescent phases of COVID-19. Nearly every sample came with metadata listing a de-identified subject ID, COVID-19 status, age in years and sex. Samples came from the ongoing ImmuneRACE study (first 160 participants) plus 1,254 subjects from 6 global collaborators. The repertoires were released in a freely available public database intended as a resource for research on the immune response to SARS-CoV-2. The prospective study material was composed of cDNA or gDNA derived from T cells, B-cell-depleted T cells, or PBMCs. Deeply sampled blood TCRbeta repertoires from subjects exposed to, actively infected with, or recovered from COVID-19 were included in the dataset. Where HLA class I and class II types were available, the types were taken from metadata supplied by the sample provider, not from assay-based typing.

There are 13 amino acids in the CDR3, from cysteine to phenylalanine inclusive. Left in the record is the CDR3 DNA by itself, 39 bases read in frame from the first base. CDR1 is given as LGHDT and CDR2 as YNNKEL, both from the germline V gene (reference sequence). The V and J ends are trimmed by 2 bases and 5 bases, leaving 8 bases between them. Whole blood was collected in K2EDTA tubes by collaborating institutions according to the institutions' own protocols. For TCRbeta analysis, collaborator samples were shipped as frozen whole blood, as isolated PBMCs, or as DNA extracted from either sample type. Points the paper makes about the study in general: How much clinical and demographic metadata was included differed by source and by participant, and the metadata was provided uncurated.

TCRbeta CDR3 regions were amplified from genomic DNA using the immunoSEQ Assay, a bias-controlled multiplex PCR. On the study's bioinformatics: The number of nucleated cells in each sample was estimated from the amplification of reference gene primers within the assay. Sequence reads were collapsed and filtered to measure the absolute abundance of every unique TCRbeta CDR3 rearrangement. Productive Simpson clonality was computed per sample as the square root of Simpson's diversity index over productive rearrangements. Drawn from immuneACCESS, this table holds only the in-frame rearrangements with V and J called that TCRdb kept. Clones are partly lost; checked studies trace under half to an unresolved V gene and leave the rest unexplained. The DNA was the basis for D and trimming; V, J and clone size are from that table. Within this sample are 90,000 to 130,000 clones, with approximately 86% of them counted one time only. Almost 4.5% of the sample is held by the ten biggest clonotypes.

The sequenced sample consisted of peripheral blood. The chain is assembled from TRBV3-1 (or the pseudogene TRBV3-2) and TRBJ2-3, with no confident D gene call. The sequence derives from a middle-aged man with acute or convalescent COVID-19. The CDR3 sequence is CASSQSVQDTQYF. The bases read TGTGCCAGCAGCCAAAGCGTTCAAGATACGCAGTATTTT.